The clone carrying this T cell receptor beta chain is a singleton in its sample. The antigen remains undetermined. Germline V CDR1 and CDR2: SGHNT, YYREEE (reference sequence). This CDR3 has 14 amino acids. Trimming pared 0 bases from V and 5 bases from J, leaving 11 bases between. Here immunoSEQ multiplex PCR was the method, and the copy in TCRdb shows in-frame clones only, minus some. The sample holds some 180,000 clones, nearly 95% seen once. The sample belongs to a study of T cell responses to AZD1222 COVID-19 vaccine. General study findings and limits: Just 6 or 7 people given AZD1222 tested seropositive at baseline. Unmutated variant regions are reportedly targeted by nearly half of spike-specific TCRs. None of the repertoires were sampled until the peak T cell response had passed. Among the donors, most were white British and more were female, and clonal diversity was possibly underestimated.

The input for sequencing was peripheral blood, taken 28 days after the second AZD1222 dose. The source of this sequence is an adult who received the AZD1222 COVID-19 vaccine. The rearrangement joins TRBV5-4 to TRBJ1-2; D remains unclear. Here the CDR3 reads CASSLVGFNYGYTF. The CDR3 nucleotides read TGTGCCAGCAGCTTGGTGGGTTTTAATTATGGCTACACCTTC.